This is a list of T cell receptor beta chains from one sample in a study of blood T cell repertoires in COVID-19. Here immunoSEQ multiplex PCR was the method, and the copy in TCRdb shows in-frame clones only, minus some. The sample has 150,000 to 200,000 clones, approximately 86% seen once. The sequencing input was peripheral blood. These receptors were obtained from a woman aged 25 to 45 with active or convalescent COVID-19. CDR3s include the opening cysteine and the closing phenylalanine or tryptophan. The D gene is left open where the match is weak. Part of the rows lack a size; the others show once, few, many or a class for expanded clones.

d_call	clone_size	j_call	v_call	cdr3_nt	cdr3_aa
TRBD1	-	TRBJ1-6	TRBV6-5	TGTGCCAGCAGGCGCGGACAGGGCGATTCACCCCTCCACTTT	CASRRGQGDSPLHF
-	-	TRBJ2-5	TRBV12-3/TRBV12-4	TGTGCCAGCAGCCTTCTAGGAGGAGAGACCCAGTACTTC	CASSLLGGETQYF
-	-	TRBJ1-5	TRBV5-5	TGTGCCAGCAGCTTCCGAGGTAATAGCAATCAGCCCCAGCATTTT	CASSFRGNSNQPQHF
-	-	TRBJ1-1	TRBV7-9	TGTGCCAGCAGCTTATCGGCTAGGGGGTTGGGCACTGAAGCTTTCTTT	CASSLSARGLGTEAFF
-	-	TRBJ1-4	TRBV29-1	TGCAGCGTTGGCCCGGAGGGTGAAAAACTGTTTTTT	CSVGPEGEKLFF
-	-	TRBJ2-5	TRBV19	TGTGCCAGTAATACAGGGTACTCGTACCAAGAGACCCAGTACTTC	CASNTGYSYQETQYF
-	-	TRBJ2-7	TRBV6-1	TGTGCCAGCAGTTGGGACTTCAGCGAGCAGTACTTC	CASSWDFSEQYF
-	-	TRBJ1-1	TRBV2	TGTGCCAGCAGCGAAGAGAGGGTTGGGACAGAAGCTTTCTTT	CASSEERVGTEAFF
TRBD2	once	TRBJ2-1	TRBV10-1	TGCGCCAGCAGTAGTAGCGGGGGGGCCAATGAGCAGTTCTTC	CASSSSGGANEQFF
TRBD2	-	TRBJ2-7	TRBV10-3	TGTGCCATCAGCACGACTAGCGCATACTCCTACGAGCAGTACTTC	CAISTTSAYSYEQYF
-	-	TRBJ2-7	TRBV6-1	TGTGCCAGCAGTGAAACGCGGGATGCCTACGAGCAGTACTTC	CASSETRDAYEQYF
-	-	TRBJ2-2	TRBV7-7	TGTGCTAGCAGCCCCGTGCAGGGAATGGACACCGGGGAGCTGTTTTTT	CASSPVQGMDTGELFF
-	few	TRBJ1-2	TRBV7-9	TGTGCCAGCAGCTTCGCCGGGTCCCCTGGCTACACCTTC	CASSFAGSPGYTF